This TCR beta chain is from a study of cytomegalovirus exposure and HLA in healthy donors. On the study more broadly: Genetic ancestry analysis placed 75% to 85% of the 400 or so donors that were genotyped in the Caucasian-associated cluster.

The PCR ran on 60 Vbeta and 13 Jbeta primers. Assay used: immunoSEQ multiplex PCR; TCRdb lists only in-frame clones, some missing. The sample yields some 140,000 clones, nearly 80% seen once. Trimming took off 4 bases at V and 5 bases at J, with 25 bases between the two ends. The CDR3 runs 17 residues. Per germline, CDR1 SGHTS and CDR2 YDEGEE. V usage is TRBV5-8 and J usage is TRBJ2-7, with D perhaps TRBD2 (7 bases). The sequencing input was PBMCs. The clonotype originates from a man aged 25-45 years in good health and CMV-seronegative. CDR3 DNA sequence: TGTGCCAGCAGCCCCCGCGGGGGACATTCGGGACCGGACGAGCAGTACTTC. This encodes CASSPRGGHSGPDEQYF.